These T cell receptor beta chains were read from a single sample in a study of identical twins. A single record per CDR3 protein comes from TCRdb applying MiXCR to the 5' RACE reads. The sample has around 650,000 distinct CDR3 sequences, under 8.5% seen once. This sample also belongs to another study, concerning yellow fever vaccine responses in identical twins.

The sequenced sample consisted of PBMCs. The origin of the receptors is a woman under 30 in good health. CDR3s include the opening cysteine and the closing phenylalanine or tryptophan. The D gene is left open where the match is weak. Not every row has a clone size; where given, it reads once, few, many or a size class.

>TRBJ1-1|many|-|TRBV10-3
CAISPTGENTEAFF
TGTGCCATCAGTCCGACAGGAGAAAACACTGAAGCTTTCTTT
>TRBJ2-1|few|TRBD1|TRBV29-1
CSVRTGEYNEQFF
TGCAGCGTTCGGACAGGGGAGTACAATGAGCAGTTCTTC
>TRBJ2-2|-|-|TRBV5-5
CASTPVLVAGELFF
TGTGCCAGCACCCCGGTTCTGGTTGCCGGGGAGCTGTTTTTT
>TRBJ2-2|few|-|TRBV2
CASITGVTGELFF
TGTGCCAGCATAACGGGGGTCACCGGGGAGCTGTTTTTT
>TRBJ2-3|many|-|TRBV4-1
CASSRGGGSTDTQYF
TGCGCCAGCAGCCGGGGGGGCGGAAGCACAGATACGCAGTATTTT
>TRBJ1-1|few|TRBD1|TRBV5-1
CASSFLGQGARTEAFF
TGCGCCAGCAGCTTTCTGGGACAGGGGGCCAGGACTGAAGCTTTCTTT
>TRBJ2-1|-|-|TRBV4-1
CASSQDFRPRSYNEQFF
TGCGCCAGCAGCCAAGACTTCCGACCCCGAAGCTACAATGAGCAGTTCTTC
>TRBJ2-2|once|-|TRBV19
CASSNRVSGELFF
TGTGCCAGTAGTAACAGGGTTTCCGGGGAGCTGTTTTTT
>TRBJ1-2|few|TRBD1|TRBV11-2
CASSFHGTGGPRQWGYTF
TGTGCCAGCAGCTTCCACGGGACAGGGGGTCCCCGGCAATGGGGCTACACCTTC
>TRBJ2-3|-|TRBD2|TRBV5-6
CASSFSGSSVGTQYF
TGTGCCAGCAGCTTTAGCGGGTCAAGTGTGGGTACGCAGTATTTT
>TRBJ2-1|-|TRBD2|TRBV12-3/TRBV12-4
CASSLTGPRIAAGGTYNEQFF
TGTGCCAGCAGTTTAACAGGGCCGAGGATTGCGGCGGGAGGCACCTACAATGAGCAGTTCTTC
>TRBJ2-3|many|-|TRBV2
CASSGVGDTQYF
TGTGCCAGCTCAGGGGTCGGAGATACGCAGTATTTT
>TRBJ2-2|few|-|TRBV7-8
CASSLPRVPGELFF
TGTGCCAGCAGCCTACCTAGGGTTCCCGGGGAGCTGTTTTTT
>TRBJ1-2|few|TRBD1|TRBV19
CASRLTGANGYTF
TGTGCCAGTAGACTCACAGGGGCCAATGGCTACACCTTC
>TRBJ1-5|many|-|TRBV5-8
CASSRTYSNQPQHF
TGTGCCAGCAGCCGGACCTATAGCAATCAGCCCCAGCATTTT
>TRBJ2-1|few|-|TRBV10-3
CAIKVYNEQFF
TGTGCCATCAAAGTTTACAATGAGCAGTTCTTC
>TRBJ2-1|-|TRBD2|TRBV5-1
CASSPGTSGGHEQFF
TGCGCCAGCAGCCCTGGGACTAGCGGGGGACATGAGCAGTTCTTC
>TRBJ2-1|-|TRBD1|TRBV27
CASRKAQGAYNEQFF
TGTGCCAGCAGGAAAGCCCAGGGGGCCTACAATGAGCAGTTCTTC
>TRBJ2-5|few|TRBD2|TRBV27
CASSSLAGEPGQYF
TGTGCCAGCAGTTCGCTAGCGGGGGAGCCGGGCCAGTACTTC
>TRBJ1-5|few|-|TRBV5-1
CASSRDTGSNQPQHF
TGCGCCAGCAGCAGGGACACAGGAAGCAATCAGCCCCAGCATTTT
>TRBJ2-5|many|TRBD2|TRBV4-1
CASSQISGGAIQETQYF
TGCGCCAGCAGCCAAATTAGCGGGGGGGCGATCCAAGAGACCCAGTACTTC
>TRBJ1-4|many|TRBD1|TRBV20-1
CSARDRLNEKLFF
TGCAGTGCCAGGGACAGGCTGAATGAAAAACTGTTTTTT
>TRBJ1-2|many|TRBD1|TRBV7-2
CASSLSRTGYGYTF
TGTGCCAGCAGCTTATCCAGGACAGGGTATGGCTACACCTTC
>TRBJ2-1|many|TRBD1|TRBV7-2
CASSPGGQVYNEQFF
TGTGCCAGCAGTCCAGGGGGACAGGTGTACAATGAGCAGTTCTTC
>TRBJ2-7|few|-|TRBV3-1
CASSRGVLEQYF
TGTGCCAGCAGCCGAGGGGTCTTGGAGCAGTACTTC
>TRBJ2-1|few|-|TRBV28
CASSLLFTGPDNEQFF
TGTGCCAGCAGTTTACTGTTTACAGGGCCGGACAATGAGCAGTTCTTC
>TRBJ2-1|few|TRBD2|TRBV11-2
CASSTHTSEPYNEQFF
TGTGCCAGCAGCACCCATACTAGCGAACCCTACAATGAGCAGTTCTTC
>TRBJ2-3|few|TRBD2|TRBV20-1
CSALGGRAPDTQYF
TGCAGTGCCCTGGGCGGGAGGGCCCCAGATACGCAGTATTTT
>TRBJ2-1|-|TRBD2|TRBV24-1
CATSAIRTSGSSYNEQFF
TGTGCCACCAGTGCCATTCGGACTAGCGGGAGCTCCTACAATGAGCAGTTCTTC
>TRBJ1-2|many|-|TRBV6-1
CASSSQVLRGIDGYTF
TGTGCCAGCAGCTCCCAAGTACTACGCGGAATTGATGGCTACACCTTC
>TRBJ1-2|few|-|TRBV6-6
CASRGTANYGYTF
TGTGCCAGCAGGGGTACAGCCAACTATGGCTACACCTTC
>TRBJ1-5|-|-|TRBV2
CASSVVGPQHF
TGTGCCAGCAGTGTCGTGGGGCCCCAGCATTTT